The T cell receptor beta chain under discussion was sequenced for a study of technical replicates of blood from a handful of donors. Deletions cut 2 bases from V and 7 bases from J, with 12 bases between. The germline V gene encodes CDR1 SGDLS and CDR2 YYNGEE. The CDR3 is made up of 14 amino acids. Sequencing was performed with immunoSEQ multiplex PCR; in TCRdb, only in-frame clones are kept and a portion is missing. The sample has about 66,000 clones; 95% to 97% are singletons. The rearrangement joins TRBV9 to TRBJ2-2, with D perhaps matching TRBD2 (5 bases). Sequenced: T cells isolated from PBMCs. The TCR was taken from a human donor in good health. The CDR3 DNA reads as TGTGCCAGCAGCGTTAAATCTGGGAGCGGGGAGCTGTTTTTT. This translates into CASSVKSGSGELFF. The full variable domain, completed using reference TRBV9 and TRBJ2-2, is DSGVTQTPKHLITATGQRVTLRCSPRSGDLSVYWYQQSLDQGLQFLIQYYNGEERAKGNILERFSAQQFPDLHSELNLSSLELGDSALYFCASSVKSGSGELFFGEGSRLTVL.